This T cell receptor (beta chain) derives from a study of shared clonotypes between healthy human individuals. Study summary: Each donor had three CD4 naive, three CD4 memory, two CD8 naive and one CD8 memory plate. Study-wide results and limits: Memory subsets generally showed lower estimated richness than naive subsets. Owing to a small donor count, the genetic and exposure-history diversity represented was limited.

Per the original methods: Junction-only immunoSEQ sequences carried no quality scores, so filtering differed. Assay used: immunoSEQ multiplex PCR; TCRdb lists only in-frame clones, some missing. V and J calls and clone size are copied from that table; D and trimming were computed from the DNA. The sample has a few million clones; 85% to 95% are singletons. The CDR3 is 13 residues long. The germline gives CDR1 MNHEY, CDR2 SMNVEV (reference sequence). V lost 5 bases to trimming and J lost 0 bases, with 5 bases between them. Note on this clone: Its antigen is as yet unknown. Within the sample, other DNA sequences also encode this same CDR3.

Sample: naive CD4+ T cells from PBMCs. Subset noted: CD45RA+ positively selected. The chain uses TRBV27 and TRBJ1-5; D call uncertain. This clonotype was obtained from a man aged 18-30 years in good health. Some clones in this sample may be carry-over from other donors' samples. The CDR3 protein is CASSPYSNQPQHF. CDR3 DNA: TGTGCCAGCAGTCCATATAGCAATCAGCCCCAGCATTTT.